The 31 T cell receptor beta chains below come from one sample, sequenced in a study of human T cells and chemical hapten exposure. TCRdb independently ran MiXCR on the RACE reads; one entry per CDR3 protein. The profile shows tens of thousands of distinct CDR3 sequences, around 9% of them singletons. Sample time point: patch test 1, 2 weeks after DPC sensitization. Noted treatment: therapeutic diphenylcyclopropenone sensitization with weekly scalp DPC. The material sequenced was whole blood, taken in connection with sensitization to the hapten diphenylcyclopropenone (DPC). These receptors originate from a woman in her forties or fifties with alopecia areata. Some clones in this sample may be carry-over from other donors' samples.

The V and J genes are TRBV5-6 and TRBJ2-3; D unclear. This CDR3 spans 12 amino acids. The germline gives CDR1 SGHDT, CDR2 YYEEEE. Trimming removed 2 bases at V and 4 bases at J, with 5 bases between. Written as DNA, the CDR3 is TGTGCCAGCAGCTTATTTCCAGATACGCAGTATTTT. Encoded protein: CASSLFPDTQYF.

This clonotype was recorded at least ten times. V gene TRBV12-3 or TRBV12-4 combines with J gene TRBJ1-2, with 7 bases lining up with TRBD1. This CDR3 spans 14 amino acids. V shed 6 bases, J shed 4 bases, and the junction held 8 bases outside the gene matches. The CDR3 sequence: CASSTWTGLYGYTF. Here the CDR3 DNA reads TGTGCCAGCAGCACTTGGACAGGCCTCTATGGCTACACCTTC.

The J gene is TRBJ1-4, the V gene TRBV18; D gene unclear. CDR1 is KGHSH and CDR2 is LQKENI in the germline V gene. Deletions cut 2 bases from V and 5 bases from J, with 12 bases between. The CDR3 runs 15 residues. CDR3 DNA sequence: TGTGCCAGCTCACCAAATAAACAGAAGAATGAAAAACTGTTTTTT. Protein product: CASSPNKQKNEKLFF.

The chain joins TRBV5-1 to TRBJ1-1; no clear D. Trimming removed 0 bases at V and 4 bases at J, with 7 bases between. CDR1 is SGHRS, CDR2 YFSETQ, per germline. This CDR3 spans 13 amino acids. The CDR3 bases are TGCGCCAGCAGCTTGGAAGGGCTCACTGAAGCTTTCTTT. It codes for CASSLEGLTEAFF.

This clonotype has at least ten counts. The J gene is TRBJ1-6, the V gene TRBV27, with TRBD1 identical over 8 bases. The CDR3 extends over 15 amino acids. V trimming: 1 base; J trimming: 8 bases; junction bases outside the gene matches: 4. Germline-derived CDR1 and CDR2 are MNHEY and SMNVEV (reference sequence). For the CDR3, the DNA is TGTGCCAGCAGTTTATACTTGGACAGGGATTCACCCCTCCACTTT. Its translation: CASSLYLDRDSPLHF.

This clonotype was seen repeatedly, ten times or more. A junction end diverges from the germline sequence, so it may reflect a read error. The rearrangement joins TRBV20-1 to TRBJ1-3; D ambiguous. This CDR3 spans 13 amino acids. Per germline, CDR1 DFQATT and CDR2 SNEGSKA (reference sequence). CDR3 sequence: CSAPTVGGYTIYF. CDR3 coding DNA: TGCAGTGCTCCGACCGTTGGTGGATACACCATATATTTT.

This clonotype was seen at least ten times. The rearrangement joins TRBV6-2 or TRBV6-3 to TRBJ2-2, with a tentative D call TRBD2 (6 bases). This CDR3 has 11 amino acids. The germline gives CDR1 MNHEY, CDR2 SVGEGT. V lost 7 bases and J 13 bases, leaving 13 bases between the germline ends. Here the CDR3 reads CASTTAGRLFF. CDR3 DNA sequence: TGTGCCAGCACAACCGCGGGGAGGCTGTTTTTT.

This clonotype appeared many times. This chain links TRBV25-1 with TRBJ1-2; D not resolved. The germline V gene encodes CDR1 MGHDK and CDR2 SYGVNS. CDR3 length: 12 amino acids. V lost 4 bases, J lost 8 bases, and 11 bases lay in between. The CDR3 loop reads CASSGPGRGYTF. DNA for the CDR3: TGTGCCAGCAGTGGGCCTGGCCGGGGCTACACCTTC.

There are many counts of this clonotype. This chain uses TRBV28 with TRBJ1-1; D is perhaps TRBD1 (5 bases). The V end was cut by 6 bases, the J end by 5 bases, with 19 bases between. The CDR3 extends over 15 amino acids. The germline gives CDR1 MDHEN, CDR2 SYDVKM. The CDR3 loop is CASSHNGGSSTEAFF. As DNA, the CDR3 is TGTGCCAGCAGCCACAACGGGGGGTCCTCAACTGAAGCTTTCTTT.

This clonotype has just a few counts. This chain links TRBV2 with TRBJ2-3; D is uncertain. The CDR3 spans 11 residues. Germline CDR1 is SNHLY and CDR2 is FYNNEI. Trimming cost V 4 bases and J 6 bases, with 5 bases left between them. In nucleotides, the CDR3 is TGTGCCAGCAGTGGTCGGGATACGCAGTATTTT. This codes for CASSGRDTQYF.

Ten or more counts support this clonotype. The genes are TRBV11-2 and TRBJ2-5, with D perhaps matching TRBD1 or TRBD2 (5 bases each). The germline V and J ends were trimmed by 2 bases and 5 bases, with 18 bases remaining between them. The CDR3 consists of 16 residues. Germline V gene lookup returns CDR1 SGHAT and CDR2 FQNNGV. CDR3: CASSLTDNAAGETQYF. CDR3 in DNA: TGTGCCAGCAGCTTAACGGACAATGCCGCGGGTGAGACCCAGTACTTC.

This clonotype was observed a few times. This chain joins TRBV7-2 and TRBJ1-5; TRBD1 aligns across 7 bases. Germline V gene lookup returns CDR1 SGHTA and CDR2 FQGNSA. Trimming at V came to 4 bases and at J to 3 bases, leaving 3 bases not matched to a gene. The CDR3 is made up of 14 amino acids. This CDR3 is CASSSGQANQPQHF. The CDR3 bases are TGTGCCAGCAGCTCCGGACAGGCCAATCAGCCCCAGCATTTT.

This clonotype was counted a few times. The chain is built from TRBV5-1 and TRBJ2-1, with 16 bases aligning to TRBD2. The ends lost 4 bases at V and 7 bases at J; junction bases unmatched: 8. CDR3 size: 17 residues. Germline V lookup: CDR1 SGHRS, CDR2 YFSETQ. The CDR3 DNA sequence: TGCGCCAGCAGCCGCGGGACTAGCGGGAGGGCCGTGAATGAGCAGTTCTTC. Protein sequence: CASSRGTSGRAVNEQFF.

The table lists this clonotype with a few counts. The chain has TRBV7-7 and TRBJ1-4, with D perhaps matching TRBD1 (5 bases). From germline, CDR1 is SSHAT and CDR2 FNYEAQ (reference sequence). This CDR3 has 14 amino acids. The V and J ends lost 2 bases and 6 bases respectively, with 10 bases between them. The CDR3 DNA follows: TGTGCCAGCAGCTTAAGATTGGGGGATGAAAAACTGTTTTTT. This codes for CASSLRLGDEKLFF.

This clonotype has more than one count but fewer than ten. This rearrangement joins TRBV5-1 to TRBJ2-7; D might be TRBD2 (7 bases). Trimming took off 4 bases at V and 5 bases at J, with 16 bases between the two ends. In germline, CDR1 is SGHRS, CDR2 YFSETQ. The CDR3 is 14 residues long. CDR3 sequence: CASSLGGGTNEQYF. The DNA of the CDR3 is TGCGCCAGCAGCCTCGGCGGGGGCACGAACGAGCAGTACTTC. Supplemented by reference TRBV5-1 and TRBJ2-7, the full variable domain reads KAGVTQTPRYLIKTRGQQVTLSCSPISGHRSVSWYQQTPGQGLQFLFEYFSETQRNKGNFPGRFSGRQFSNSRSEMNVSTLELGDSALYLCASSLGGGTNEQYFGPGTRLTVT.

This clonotype was seen only a few times. The genes are TRBV28 and TRBJ2-1; 12 bases align to TRBD2. Germline lookup yields CDR1 MDHEN and CDR2 SYDVKM. After removal of 8 bases from V and 8 bases from J, the junction contained 4 bases not matched to a gene. The CDR3 extends over 13 amino acids. CDR3 in DNA: TGTGCCAGCCGACTAGCGGGAGTGCATGAGCAGTTCTTC. As protein: CASRLAGVHEQFF.

The rearrangement joins TRBV5-4 to TRBJ2-1; no definite D call. The CDR3 has 13 residues. V lost 0 bases and J 5 bases, leaving 6 bases between the germline ends. The germline CDR1 and CDR2 sequences are SGHNT and YYREEE (reference sequence). CDR3 protein: CASSLDSHNEQFF. The CDR3 DNA reads as TGTGCCAGCAGCTTGGATAGCCACAATGAGCAGTTCTTC.

The sample holds many counts of this clonotype. V and J are TRBV7-6 and TRBJ2-2, with a weak D call TRBD1 (5 bases). Germline V CDR1 and CDR2: SGHVS, FNYEAQ. The CDR3 contains 15 residues. Deletions cut 0 bases from V and 6 bases from J, with 11 bases between. This CDR3 reads CASSLAQEWSGELFF. The CDR3 DNA is TGTGCCAGCAGCTTAGCACAGGAATGGTCCGGGGAGCTGTTTTTT.

Within the sample, this clonotype is medium-sized. The V call is TRBV6-6, the J call TRBJ2-5; 8 bases match TRBD2. The junction had 13 bases not matched to a gene; V was cut back by 7 bases and J by 3 bases. CDR1 is MNHNY and CDR2 is SVGAGI in the germline V gene (reference sequence). The CDR3 sequence is 16 residues long. The CDR3 spells CASTSRPRGAEETQYF. The CDR3 DNA reads as TGTGCCAGCACCTCACGCCCGCGGGGGGCGGAAGAGACCCAGTACTTC.

This clonotype was seen repeatedly, ten times or more. V usage is TRBV19 and J usage is TRBJ1-4, with 11 bases identical to TRBD1. The CDR3 loop spans 14 amino acids. The germline V gene has CDR1 LNHDA and CDR2 SQIVND (reference sequence). V lost 10 bases, J lost 6 bases, and 7 bases stayed unmatched. CDR3 coding DNA: TGTGCCACCTCGGACAGGGGGCGCGATGAAAAACTGTTTTTT. It specifies CATSDRGRDEKLFF.

This clonotype was counted many times. The chain combines TRBV12-3 or TRBV12-4 with TRBJ1-1; 8 bases fit TRBD1. This CDR3 has 13 amino acids. The V gene end was trimmed by 5 bases and the J gene end by 4 bases; junction bases not matched to a gene: 3. The CDR3 bases are TGTGCCAGCAGTCGGACAGGGTTCACTGAAGCTTTCTTT. Its translation is CASSRTGFTEAFF.

This clonotype was detected many times. The J gene is TRBJ1-3, the V gene TRBV19; D is undetermined. The CDR3 spans 15 residues. The V end was cut by 3 bases, the J end by 0 bases, with 9 bases between. The V gene's germline CDR1 is LNHDA and CDR2 SQIVND (reference sequence). CDR3 amino acids: CASSIKISSGNTIYF. The CDR3 nucleotides read TGTGCCAGTAGTATCAAGATCAGCTCTGGAAACACCATATATTTT.

The table lists this clonotype with many counts. The CDR3 nucleotides are TGCAGCGTTGAACCCAGCAACTATGGCTACACCTTC. Amino acids: CSVEPSNYGYTF. The chain recombines TRBV29-1 with TRBJ1-2; D gene unclear. Between the trimmed V and J ends, which lost 2 bases and 2 bases, there was a span of 6 bases. The CDR3 length is 12 residues. The germline gives CDR1 SQVTM, CDR2 ANQGSEA.

This clonotype showed up many times. The CDR3 protein is CASSSGIYNEQFF. CDR3 nucleotide sequence: TGTGCCAGCAGCTCCGGGATTTACAATGAGCAGTTCTTC. The rearrangement uses TRBV7-9 and TRBJ2-1; a weak D match, TRBD2 (5 bases). The CDR3 is 13 residues long. Germline CDR1 reads SEHNR; CDR2 reads FQNEAQ (reference sequence). Trimming pared 4 bases from V and 4 bases from J, leaving 8 bases between.

This clonotype was detected ten times or more. The rearrangement joins TRBV6-6 to TRBJ2-2; 11 bases agree with TRBD2. This CDR3 region has 17 residues. Trimming took 2 bases from V and 3 from J; bases not matched to a gene: 5. CDR1 is MNHNY, CDR2 SVGAGI, per germline (reference sequence). Here the CDR3 reads CASSYKLAGVDTGELFF. The CDR3 DNA follows: TGTGCCAGCAGTTACAAACTAGCGGGAGTAGACACCGGGGAGCTGTTTTTT.

This clonotype was recorded at least ten times. The chain carries TRBV19 and TRBJ1-5; no definite D call. Per the germline V gene, CDR1 is LNHDA and CDR2 is SQIVND (reference sequence). Trimming stripped 0 bases from V and 1 base from J, with 13 bases between. This CDR3 comprises 17 residues. The CDR3 coding sequence is TGTGCCAGTAGTATAGATAGGACGTCGCGGAGCAATCAGCCCCAGCATTTT. This gives the protein CASSIDRTSRSNQPQHF.

This clonotype was seen only a few times. The V call is TRBV12-3 or TRBV12-4, the J call TRBJ1-5; D is perhaps TRBD1 (5 bases). Between the trimmed V and J ends, which lost 3 bases and 7 bases, there was a span of 13 bases. The CDR3 is made up of 14 amino acids. CDR3 coding DNA: TGTGCCAGCAGTTTTCAGGGTGGAGGGCAGCCCCAGCATTTT. The encoded protein is CASSFQGGGQPQHF.

This clonotype occurred a few times. This rearrangement joins TRBV5-1 to TRBJ1-1; tentative D call: TRBD1 (5 bases). Germline V gives CDR1 SGHRS, CDR2 YFSETQ. The CDR3 length is 14 residues. With 1 base removed from V and 4 bases from J, the gap between germline ends came to 11 bases. In DNA, the CDR3 is TGCGCCAGCAGCTTGACAGGAATGGGCACTGAAGCTTTCTTT. This encodes CASSLTGMGTEAFF.

This clonotype came up once. With a much larger clone just one base away, this may be a read error. This rearrangement joins TRBV3-1 to TRBJ2-1; TRBD1 matches at 7 bases. The CDR3 spans 13 residues. The germline V gene has CDR1 LGHDT and CDR2 YNNKEL (reference sequence). In DNA form, the CDR3 reads TGTGCCAACAGCCAAGTCCTTGACAGGGTGCAGTTCTTC. This translates into CANSQVLDRVQFF.

This clonotype has ten or more counts. V is TRBV6-2 or TRBV6-3 and J is TRBJ1-5, with D uncertain. V was pared by 5 bases and J by 7 bases, with 12 bases between. Germline-derived CDR1 and CDR2 are MNHEY and SVGEGT. The CDR3 runs 13 residues. In DNA, the CDR3 is TGTGCCAGCAGTCCACACACAGAACAGCCCCAGCATTTT. This translates into CASSPHTEQPQHF.

This clonotype was recorded at least ten times. V is TRBV20-1 and J is TRBJ2-5; perhaps TRBD1 as D (6 bases). Trimming cost V 3 bases and J 0 bases, with 17 bases left between them. This CDR3 has 16 residues. Germline CDR1 DFQATT, CDR2 SNEGSKA (reference sequence). Written as DNA, the CDR3 is TGCAGTGCTAGGTCGCCCCAAACAGGGTACCAAGAGACCCAGTACTTC. Its translation is CSARSPQTGYQETQYF.